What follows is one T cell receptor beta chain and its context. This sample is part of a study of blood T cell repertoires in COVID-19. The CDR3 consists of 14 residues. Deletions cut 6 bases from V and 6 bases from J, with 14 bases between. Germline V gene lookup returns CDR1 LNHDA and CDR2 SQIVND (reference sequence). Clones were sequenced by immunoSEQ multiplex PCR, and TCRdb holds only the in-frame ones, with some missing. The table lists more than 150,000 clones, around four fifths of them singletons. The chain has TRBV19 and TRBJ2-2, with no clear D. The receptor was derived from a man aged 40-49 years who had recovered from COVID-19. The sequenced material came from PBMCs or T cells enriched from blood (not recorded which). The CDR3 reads CASSPIARSGELFF. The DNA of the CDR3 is TGTGCCAGTAGCCCCATCGCGAGGTCCGGGGAGCTGTTTTTT.